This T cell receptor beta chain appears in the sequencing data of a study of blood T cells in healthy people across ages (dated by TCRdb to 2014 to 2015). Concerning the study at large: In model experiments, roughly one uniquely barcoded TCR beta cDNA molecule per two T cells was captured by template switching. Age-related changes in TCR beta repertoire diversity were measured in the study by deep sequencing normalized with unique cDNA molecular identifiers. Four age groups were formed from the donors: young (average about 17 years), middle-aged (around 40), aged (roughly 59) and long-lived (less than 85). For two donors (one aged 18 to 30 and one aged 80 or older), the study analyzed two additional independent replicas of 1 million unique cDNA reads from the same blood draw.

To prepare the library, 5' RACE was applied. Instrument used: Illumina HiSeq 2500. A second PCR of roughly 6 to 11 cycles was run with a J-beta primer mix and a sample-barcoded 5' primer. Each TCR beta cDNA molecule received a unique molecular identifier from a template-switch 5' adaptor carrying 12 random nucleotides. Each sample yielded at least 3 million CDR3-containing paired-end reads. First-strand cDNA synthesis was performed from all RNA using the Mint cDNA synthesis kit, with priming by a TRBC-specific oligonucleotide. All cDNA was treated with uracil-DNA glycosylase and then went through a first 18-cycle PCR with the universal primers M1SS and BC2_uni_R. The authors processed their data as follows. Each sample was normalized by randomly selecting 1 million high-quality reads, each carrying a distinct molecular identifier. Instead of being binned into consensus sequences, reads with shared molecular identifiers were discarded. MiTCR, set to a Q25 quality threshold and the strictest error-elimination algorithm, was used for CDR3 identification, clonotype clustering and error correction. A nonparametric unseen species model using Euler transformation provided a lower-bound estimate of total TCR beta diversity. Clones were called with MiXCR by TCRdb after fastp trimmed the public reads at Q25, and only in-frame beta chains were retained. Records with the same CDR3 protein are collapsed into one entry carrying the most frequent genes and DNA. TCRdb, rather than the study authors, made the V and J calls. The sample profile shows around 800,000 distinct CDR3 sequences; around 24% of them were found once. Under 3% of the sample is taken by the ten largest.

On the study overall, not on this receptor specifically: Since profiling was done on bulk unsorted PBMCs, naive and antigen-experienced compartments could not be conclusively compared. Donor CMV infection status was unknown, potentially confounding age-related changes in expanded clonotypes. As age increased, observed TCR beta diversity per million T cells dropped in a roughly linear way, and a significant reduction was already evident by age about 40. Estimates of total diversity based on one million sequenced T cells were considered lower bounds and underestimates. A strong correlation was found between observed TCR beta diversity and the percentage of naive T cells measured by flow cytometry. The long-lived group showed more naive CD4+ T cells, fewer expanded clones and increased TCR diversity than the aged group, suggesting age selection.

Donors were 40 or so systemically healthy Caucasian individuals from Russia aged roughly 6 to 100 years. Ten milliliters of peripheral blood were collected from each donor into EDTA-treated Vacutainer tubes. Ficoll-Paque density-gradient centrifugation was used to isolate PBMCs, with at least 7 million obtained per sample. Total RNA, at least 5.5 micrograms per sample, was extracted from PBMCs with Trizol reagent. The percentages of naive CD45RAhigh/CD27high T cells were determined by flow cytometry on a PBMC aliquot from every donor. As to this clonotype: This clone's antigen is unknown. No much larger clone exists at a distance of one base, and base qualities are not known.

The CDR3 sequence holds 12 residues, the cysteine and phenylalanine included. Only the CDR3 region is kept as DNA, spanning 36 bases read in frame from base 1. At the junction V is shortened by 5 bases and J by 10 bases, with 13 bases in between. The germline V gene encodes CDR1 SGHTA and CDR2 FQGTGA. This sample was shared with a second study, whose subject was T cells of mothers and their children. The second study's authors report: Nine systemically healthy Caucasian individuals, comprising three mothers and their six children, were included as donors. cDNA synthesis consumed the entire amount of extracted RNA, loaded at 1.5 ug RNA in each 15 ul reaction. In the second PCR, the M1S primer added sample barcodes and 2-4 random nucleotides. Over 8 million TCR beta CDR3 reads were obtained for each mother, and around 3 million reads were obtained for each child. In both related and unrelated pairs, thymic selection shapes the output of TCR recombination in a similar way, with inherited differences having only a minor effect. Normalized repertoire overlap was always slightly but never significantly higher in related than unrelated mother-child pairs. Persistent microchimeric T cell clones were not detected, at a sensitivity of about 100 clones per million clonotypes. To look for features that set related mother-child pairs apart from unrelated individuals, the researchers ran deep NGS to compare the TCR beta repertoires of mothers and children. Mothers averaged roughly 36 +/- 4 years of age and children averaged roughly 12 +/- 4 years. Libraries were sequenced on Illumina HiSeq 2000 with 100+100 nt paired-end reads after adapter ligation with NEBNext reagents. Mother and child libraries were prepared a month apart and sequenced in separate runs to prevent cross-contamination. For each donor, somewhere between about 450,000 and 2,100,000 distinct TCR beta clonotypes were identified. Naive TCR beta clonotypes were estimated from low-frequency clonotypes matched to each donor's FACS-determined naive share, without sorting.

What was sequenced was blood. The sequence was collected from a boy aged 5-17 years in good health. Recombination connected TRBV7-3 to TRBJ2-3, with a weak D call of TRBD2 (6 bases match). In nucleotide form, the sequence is TGTGCCAGCAGCCCCAGGCGGGGACCGCAGTATTTT. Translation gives CASSPRRGPQYF.